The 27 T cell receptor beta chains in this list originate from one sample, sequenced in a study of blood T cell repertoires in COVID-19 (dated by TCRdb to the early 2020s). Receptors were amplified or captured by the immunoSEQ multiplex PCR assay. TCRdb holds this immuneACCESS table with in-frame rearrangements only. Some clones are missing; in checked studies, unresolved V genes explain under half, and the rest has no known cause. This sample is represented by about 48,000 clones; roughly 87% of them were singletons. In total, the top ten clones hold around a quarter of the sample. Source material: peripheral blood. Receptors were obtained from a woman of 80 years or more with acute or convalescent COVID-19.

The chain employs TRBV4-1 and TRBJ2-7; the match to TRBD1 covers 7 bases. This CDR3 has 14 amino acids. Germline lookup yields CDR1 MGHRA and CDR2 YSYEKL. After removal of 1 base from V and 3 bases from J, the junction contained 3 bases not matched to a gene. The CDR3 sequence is CASSQGAGGYEQYF. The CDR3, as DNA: TGCGCCAGCAGCCAAGGGGCAGGGGGCTACGAGCAGTACTTC.

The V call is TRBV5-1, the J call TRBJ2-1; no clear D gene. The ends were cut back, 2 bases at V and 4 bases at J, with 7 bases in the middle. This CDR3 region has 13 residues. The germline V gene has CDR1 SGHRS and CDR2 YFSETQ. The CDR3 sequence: CASSLPGYNEQFF. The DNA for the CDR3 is TGCGCCAGCAGCTTACCGGGTTACAATGAGCAGTTCTTC. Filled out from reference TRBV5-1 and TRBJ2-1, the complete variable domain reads KAGVTQTPRYLIKTRGQQVTLSCSPISGHRSVSWYQQTPGQGLQFLFEYFSETQRNKGNFPGRFSGRQFSNSRSEMNVSTLELGDSALYLCASSLPGYNEQFFGPGTRLTVL.

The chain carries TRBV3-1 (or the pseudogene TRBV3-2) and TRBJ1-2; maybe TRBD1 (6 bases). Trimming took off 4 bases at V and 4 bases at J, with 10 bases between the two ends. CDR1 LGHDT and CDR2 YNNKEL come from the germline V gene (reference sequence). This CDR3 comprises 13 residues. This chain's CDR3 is CASSPDSIYGYTF. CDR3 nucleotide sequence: TGTGCCAGCAGCCCGGACAGCATCTATGGCTACACCTTC.

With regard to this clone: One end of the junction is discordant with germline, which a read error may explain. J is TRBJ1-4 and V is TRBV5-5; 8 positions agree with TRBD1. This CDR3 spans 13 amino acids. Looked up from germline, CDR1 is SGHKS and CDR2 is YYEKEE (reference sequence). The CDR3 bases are TGTGCCAGCAGCTTTATCAGTGGACAGGGAGGGGATTTT. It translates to CASSFISGQGGDF.

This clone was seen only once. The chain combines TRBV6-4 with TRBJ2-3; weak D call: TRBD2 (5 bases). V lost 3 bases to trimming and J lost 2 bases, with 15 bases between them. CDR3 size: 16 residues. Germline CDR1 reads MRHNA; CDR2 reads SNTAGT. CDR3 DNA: TGTGCCAGCAGTGAGAACTCGGGGAGCCCCACAGATACGCAGTATTTT. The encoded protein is CASSENSGSPTDTQYF.

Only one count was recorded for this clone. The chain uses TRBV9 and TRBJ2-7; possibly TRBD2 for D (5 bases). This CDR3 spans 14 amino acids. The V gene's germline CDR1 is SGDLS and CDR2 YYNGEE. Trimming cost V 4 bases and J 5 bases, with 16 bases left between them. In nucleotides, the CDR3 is TGTGCCAGCAGCCCTACTTCGGGAAGGAACGAGCAGTACTTC. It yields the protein CASSPTSGRNEQYF.

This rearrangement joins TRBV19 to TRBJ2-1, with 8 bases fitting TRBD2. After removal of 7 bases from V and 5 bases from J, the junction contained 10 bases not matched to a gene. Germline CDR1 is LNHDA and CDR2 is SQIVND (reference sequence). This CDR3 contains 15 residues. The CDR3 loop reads CASTQRRGANNEQFF. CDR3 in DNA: TGTGCCAGTACCCAACGGCGGGGGGCCAACAATGAGCAGTTCTTC.

CDR3 sequence reads: CAWRHHRQTPNEKLFF. The CDR3 DNA follows: TGTGCCTGGAGGCACCACCGACAGACACCGAATGAAAAACTGTTTTTT. The chain employs TRBV30 and TRBJ1-4; a possible D gene is TRBD1 (5 bases). The germline V gene has CDR1 GTSNPN and CDR2 SVGIG (reference sequence). Trimming shortened V by 3 bases and J by 5 bases, and 19 bases separated the two germline ends. The CDR3 is 16 amino acids.

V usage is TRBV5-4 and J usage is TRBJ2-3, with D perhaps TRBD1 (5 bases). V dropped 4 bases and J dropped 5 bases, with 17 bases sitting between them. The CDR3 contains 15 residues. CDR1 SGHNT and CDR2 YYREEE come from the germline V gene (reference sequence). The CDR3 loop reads CASSPQQVFGDTQYF. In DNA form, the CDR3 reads TGTGCCAGCAGCCCACAACAGGTTTTCGGAGATACGCAGTATTTT.

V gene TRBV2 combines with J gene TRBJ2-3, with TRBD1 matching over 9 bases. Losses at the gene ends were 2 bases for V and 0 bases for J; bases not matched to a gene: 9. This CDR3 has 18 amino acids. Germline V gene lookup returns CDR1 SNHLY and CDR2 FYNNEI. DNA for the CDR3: TGTGCCAGCAGTGAAACAAACAGACAGGGGGAGAGCACAGATACGCAGTATTTT. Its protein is CASSETNRQGESTDTQYF.

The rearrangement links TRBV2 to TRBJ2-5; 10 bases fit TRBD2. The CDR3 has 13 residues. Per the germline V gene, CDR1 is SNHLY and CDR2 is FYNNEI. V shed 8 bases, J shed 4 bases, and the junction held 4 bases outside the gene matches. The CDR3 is CASSRLAGETQYF. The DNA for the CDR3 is TGTGCCAGCTCCCGACTAGCGGGAGAGACCCAGTACTTC. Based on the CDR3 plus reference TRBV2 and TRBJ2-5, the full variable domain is EPEVTQTPSHQVTQMGQEVILRCVPISNHLYFYWYRQILGQKVEFLVSFYNNEISEKSEIFDDQFSVERPDGSNFTLKIRSTKLEDSAMYFCASSRLAGETQYFGPGTRLLVL.

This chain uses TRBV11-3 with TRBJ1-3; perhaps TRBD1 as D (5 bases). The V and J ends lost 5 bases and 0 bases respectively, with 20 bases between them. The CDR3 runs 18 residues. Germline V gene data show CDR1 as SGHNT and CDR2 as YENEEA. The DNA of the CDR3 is TGTGCCAGCAGCCCGACCAAAGACAGACCCTGCTCTGGAAACACCATATATTTT. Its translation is CASSPTKDRPCSGNTIYF.

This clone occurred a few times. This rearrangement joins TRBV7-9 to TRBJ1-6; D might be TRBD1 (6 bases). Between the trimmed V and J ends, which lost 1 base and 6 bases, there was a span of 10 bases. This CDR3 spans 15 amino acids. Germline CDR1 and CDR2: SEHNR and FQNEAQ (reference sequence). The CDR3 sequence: CASSLGGTRNSPLHF. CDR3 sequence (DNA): TGTGCCAGCAGCTTAGGAGGGACACGTAATTCACCCCTCCACTTT.

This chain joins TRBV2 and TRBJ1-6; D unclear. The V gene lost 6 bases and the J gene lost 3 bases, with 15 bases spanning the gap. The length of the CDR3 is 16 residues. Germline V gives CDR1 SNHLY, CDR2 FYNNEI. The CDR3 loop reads CASRKALGDYNSPLHF. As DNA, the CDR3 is TGTGCCAGCAGGAAGGCCCTCGGGGACTATAATTCACCCCTCCACTTT.

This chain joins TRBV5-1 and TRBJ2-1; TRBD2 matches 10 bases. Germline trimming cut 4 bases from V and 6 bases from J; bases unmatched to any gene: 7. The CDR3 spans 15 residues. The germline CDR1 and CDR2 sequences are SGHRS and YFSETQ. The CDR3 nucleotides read TGCGCCAGCAGCCTAAGCGGGGGGGCCGGCAATGAGCAGTTCTTC. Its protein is CASSLSGGAGNEQFF.

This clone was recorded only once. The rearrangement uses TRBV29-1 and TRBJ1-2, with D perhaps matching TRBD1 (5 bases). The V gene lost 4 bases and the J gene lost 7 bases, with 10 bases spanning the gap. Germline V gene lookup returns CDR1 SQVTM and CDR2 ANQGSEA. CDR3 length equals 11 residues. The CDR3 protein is CSVGQGRGYTF. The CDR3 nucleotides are TGCAGCGTTGGGCAGGGTCGTGGCTACACCTTC. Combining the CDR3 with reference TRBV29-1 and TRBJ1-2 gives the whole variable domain SAVISQKPSRDICQRGTSLTIQCQVDSQVTMMFWYRQQPGQSLTLIATANQGSEATYESGFVIDKFPISRPNLTFSTLTVSNMSPEDSSIYLCSVGQGRGYTFGSGTRLTVV.

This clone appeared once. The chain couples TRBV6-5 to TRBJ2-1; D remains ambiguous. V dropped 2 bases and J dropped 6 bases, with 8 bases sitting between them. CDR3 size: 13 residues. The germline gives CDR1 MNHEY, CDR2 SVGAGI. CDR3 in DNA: TGTGCCAGCAGTTACGGAGTCCGCAATGAGCAGTTCTTC. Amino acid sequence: CASSYGVRNEQFF.

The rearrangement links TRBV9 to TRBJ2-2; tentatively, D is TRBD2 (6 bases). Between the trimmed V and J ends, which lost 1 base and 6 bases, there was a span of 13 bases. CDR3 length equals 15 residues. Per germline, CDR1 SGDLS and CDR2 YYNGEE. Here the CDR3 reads CASSVTWGESGELFF. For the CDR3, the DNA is TGTGCCAGCAGCGTAACGTGGGGGGAGTCCGGGGAGCTGTTTTTT.

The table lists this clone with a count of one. In DNA form, the CDR3 reads TGTGCCTGGATACCCGCAGGCTCCTACAATGAGCAGTTCTTC. This sequence encodes CAWIPAGSYNEQFF. The chain combines TRBV30 with TRBJ2-1; D gene uncertain. With 4 bases removed from V and 0 bases from J, the gap between germline ends came to 10 bases. Germline CDR1 is GTSNPN and CDR2 is SVGIG (reference sequence). CDR3 length: 14 residues.

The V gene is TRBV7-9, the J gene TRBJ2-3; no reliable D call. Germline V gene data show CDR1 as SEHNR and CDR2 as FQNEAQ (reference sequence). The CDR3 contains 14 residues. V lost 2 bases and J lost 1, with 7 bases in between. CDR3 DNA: TGTGCCAGCAGCTTACCCCCGGGCACAGATACGCAGTATTTT. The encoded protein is CASSLPPGTDTQYF.

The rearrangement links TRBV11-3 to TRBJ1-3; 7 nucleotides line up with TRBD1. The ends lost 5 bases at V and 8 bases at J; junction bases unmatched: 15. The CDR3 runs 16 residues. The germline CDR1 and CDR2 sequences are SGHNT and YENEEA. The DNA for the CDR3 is TGTGCCAGCAGCCCGCCTGGACAGGCCCTTCAATACACCATATATTTT. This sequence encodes CASSPPGQALQYTIYF.

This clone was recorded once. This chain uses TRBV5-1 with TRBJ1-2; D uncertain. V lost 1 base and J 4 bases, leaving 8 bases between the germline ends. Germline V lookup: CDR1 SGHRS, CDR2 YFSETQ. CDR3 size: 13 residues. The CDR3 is CASSLREGYGYTF. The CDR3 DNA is TGCGCCAGCAGCTTGCGGGAAGGCTATGGCTACACCTTC. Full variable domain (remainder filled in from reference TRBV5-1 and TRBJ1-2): KAGVTQTPRYLIKTRGQQVTLSCSPISGHRSVSWYQQTPGQGLQFLFEYFSETQRNKGNFPGRFSGRQFSNSRSEMNVSTLELGDSALYLCASSLREGYGYTFGSGTRLTVV.

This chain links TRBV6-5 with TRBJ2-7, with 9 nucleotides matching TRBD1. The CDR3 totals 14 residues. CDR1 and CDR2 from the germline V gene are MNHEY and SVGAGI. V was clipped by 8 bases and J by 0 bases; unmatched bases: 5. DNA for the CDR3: TGTGCCAGCCGGGACAGGGTGTTCTCCTACGAGCAGTACGTC. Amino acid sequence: CASRDRVFSYEQYV.

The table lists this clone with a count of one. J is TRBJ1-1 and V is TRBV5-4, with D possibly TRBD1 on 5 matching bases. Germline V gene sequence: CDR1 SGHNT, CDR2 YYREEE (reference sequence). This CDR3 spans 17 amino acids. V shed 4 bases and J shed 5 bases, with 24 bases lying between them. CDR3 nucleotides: TGTGCCAGCAGCCCTGAGACGGGGGGGTTCCCGAGGACTGAAGCTTTCTTT. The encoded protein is CASSPETGGFPRTEAFF.

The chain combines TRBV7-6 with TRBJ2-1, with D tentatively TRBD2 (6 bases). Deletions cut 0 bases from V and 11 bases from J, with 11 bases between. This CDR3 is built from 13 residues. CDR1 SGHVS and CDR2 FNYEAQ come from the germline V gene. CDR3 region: CASSLALGGQQFF. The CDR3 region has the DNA TGTGCCAGCAGCTTAGCGTTGGGGGGACAGCAGTTCTTC.

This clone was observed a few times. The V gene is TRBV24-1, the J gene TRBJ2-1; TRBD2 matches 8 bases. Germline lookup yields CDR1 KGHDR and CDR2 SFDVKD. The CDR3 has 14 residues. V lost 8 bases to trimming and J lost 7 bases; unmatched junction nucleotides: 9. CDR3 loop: CATKQAGGMNEQFF. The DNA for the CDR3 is TGTGCCACCAAACAGGCGGGGGGAATGAATGAGCAGTTCTTC.

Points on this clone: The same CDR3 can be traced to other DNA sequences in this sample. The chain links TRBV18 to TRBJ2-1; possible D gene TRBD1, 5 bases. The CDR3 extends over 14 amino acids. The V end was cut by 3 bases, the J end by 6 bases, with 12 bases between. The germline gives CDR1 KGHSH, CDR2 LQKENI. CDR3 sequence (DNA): TGTGCCAGCTCACCCCCGTCTAGGGGCAATGAGCAGTTCTTC. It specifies CASSPPSRGNEQFF.